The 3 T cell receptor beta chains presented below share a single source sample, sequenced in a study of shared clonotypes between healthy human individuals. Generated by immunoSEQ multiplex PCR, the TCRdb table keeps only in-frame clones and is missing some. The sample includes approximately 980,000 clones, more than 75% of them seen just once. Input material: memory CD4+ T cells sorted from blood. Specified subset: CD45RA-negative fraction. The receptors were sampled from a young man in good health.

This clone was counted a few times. For the CDR3, the DNA is TGTGCCAGCAGCCACGGAGGGGGCGCAATCGACGAGCAGTACTTC. This translates into CASSHGGGAIDEQYF. The rearrangement uses TRBV6-6 and TRBJ2-7, with D perhaps matching TRBD1 (7 bases). Trimming left V 6 bases short and J 5 bases short, with 20 bases between. Germline V gene data show CDR1 as MNHNY and CDR2 as SVGAGI (reference sequence). This CDR3 spans 15 amino acids.

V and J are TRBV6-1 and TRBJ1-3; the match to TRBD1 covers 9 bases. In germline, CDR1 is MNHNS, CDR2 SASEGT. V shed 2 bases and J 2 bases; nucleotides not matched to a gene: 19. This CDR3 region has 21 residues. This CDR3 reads CASSERVYQWTGALTGNTIYF. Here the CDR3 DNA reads TGTGCCAGCAGTGAAAGAGTATATCAATGGACAGGGGCCTTGACTGGAAACACCATATATTTT.

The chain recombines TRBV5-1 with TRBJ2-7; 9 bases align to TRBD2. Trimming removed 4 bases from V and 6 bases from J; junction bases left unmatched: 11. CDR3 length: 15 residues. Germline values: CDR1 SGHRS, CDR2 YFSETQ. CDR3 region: CASSPGGGGVFEQYF. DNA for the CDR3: TGCGCCAGCAGCCCGGGCGGGGGGGGCGTTTTCGAGCAGTACTTC.